A selection of T cell receptor beta chains follows, all from one sample in a study of control samples from healthy donors and cancer patients. The data were produced by immunoSEQ multiplex PCR, yet TCRdb's version contains in-frame clones alone and is incomplete. The sample carries 120,000 or so clones, 85% to 95% recorded once. Sample: PBMCs. These receptors all come from an elderly man with head and neck cancer. Each CDR3 is given with its conserved first and last residue. D genes are given only for firm matches. Clone size is shown for a subset of rows, as once, few, many or a class of expanded clone.

>TRBJ2-7|TRBV12-3/TRBV12-4|-|-
TGTGCCAGCAGTTCGATTTTCTCCTACGAGCAGTACTTC
CASSSIFSYEQYF
>TRBJ2-5|TRBV20-1|-|-
TGCAGTGCGCCCCTAGCTGGGACCCAGTACTTC
CSAPLAGTQYF
>TRBJ2-2|TRBV3-1/TRBV3-2|TRBD2|-
TGTGCCAGCAGCCCAATTAAGCGGGGGGCGGGAACCGGGGAGCTGTTTTTT
CASSPIKRGAGTGELFF
>TRBJ2-7|TRBV10-1|TRBD1|-
TGCGCCAGCCCGGACAGGGCGCGCCCCGAGCAGTACTTC
CASPDRARPEQYF
>TRBJ1-3|TRBV18|TRBD1|-
TGTGCCAGCTCACCAACAGGGGGGAGCTCTGGAAACACCATATATTTT
CASSPTGGSSGNTIYF
>TRBJ1-2|TRBV4-1|-|few
TGCGCCAGCAGCCAAGTGATATCTTCCGCAGGAGACTATGGCTACACCTTC
CASSQVISSAGDYGYTF
>TRBJ1-2|TRBV5-1|TRBD1|-
TGCGCCAGCAGCTCCGGACAGGGGGATGGCTACACCTTC
CASSSGQGDGYTF
>TRBJ1-1|TRBV25-1|-|-
TGTGCCAGCAGTCCGGGTAAAAGCACTGAAGCTTTCTTT
CASSPGKSTEAFF
>TRBJ1-5|TRBV29-1|TRBD1|-
TGCAGCGTTTCCCCCGGGACAGGCCTAGATCAGCCCCAGCATTTT
CSVSPGTGLDQPQHF
>TRBJ1-2|TRBV27|-|-
TGTGCCAGCAGTTTTTCGGCATATGATAACTATGGCTACACCTTC
CASSFSAYDNYGYTF
>TRBJ1-2|TRBV14|TRBD1|-
TGTGCCAGCAGCCAAGATGACAGGGTGGACTATGGCTACACCTTC
CASSQDDRVDYGYTF
>TRBJ1-4|TRBV5-1|-|-
TGCGCCAGCAGCTCGGACCCGCCAGGGCGTAATGAAAAACTGTTTTTT
CASSSDPPGRNEKLFF
>TRBJ2-1|TRBV2|-|-
TGTGCCAGTCGCAGGGGTTACAATGAGCAGTTCTTC
CASRRGYNEQFF
>TRBJ1-2|TRBV7-8|-|-
TGTGCCAGCAGCACTGGACCACCAGAGTACTATGGCTACACCTTC
CASSTGPPEYYGYTF
>TRBJ1-6|TRBV7-9|-|-
TGTGCCAGCAGCCCAAATGGGCAGCCCAATTCACCCCTCCACTTT
CASSPNGQPNSPLHF
>TRBJ2-7|TRBV7-2|-|-
TGTGCCAGCAGCTTAGGAATGACGACGCGCAGCGAGCAGTACTTC
CASSLGMTTRSEQYF
>TRBJ2-7|TRBV2|-|-
TGTGCCAGCAGTGCCGTTTACGAGCAGTACTTC
CASSAVYEQYF
>TRBJ1-2|TRBV5-6|-|-
TGTGCCAGCAGCTGGGACGGACTCCGCGATGGGTATGGCTACACCTTC
CASSWDGLRDGYGYTF
>TRBJ2-1|TRBV7-2|-|-
TGTGCCAGCAGCGCGGACTTCTCCTACAATGAGCAGTTCTTC
CASSADFSYNEQFF
>TRBJ2-5|TRBV30|-|-
TGTGCCTGGAGTGTTGGTTTGGAAGAGACCCAGTACTTC
CAWSVGLEETQYF
>TRBJ1-1|TRBV19|TRBD1|-
TGTGCCAGTAGTAGGGACAGGGGGCCTCAAGCTTTCTTT
CASSRDRGPQAFF
>TRBJ1-5|TRBV6-5|-|once
TGTGCCAGCCGAGAAAGTGCCGATAGCAATCAGCCCCAGCATTTT
CASRESADSNQPQHF
>TRBJ1-4|TRBV27|-|-
TGTGCCAGCAGTTTATTCAAGACAGATTCCACTAATGAAAAACTGTTTTTT
CASSLFKTDSTNEKLFF
>TRBJ1-2|TRBV19|-|-
TGTGCCAGTAGCCAACAGGGTATAATCTATGGCTACACCTTC
CASSQQGIIYGYTF
>TRBJ2-7|TRBV27|-|-
TGTGCCAGCAGAGGGTACGCCTACGAGCAGTACTTC
CASRGYAYEQYF
>TRBJ2-6|TRBV11-2|-|few
TGTGCCAGCAGCCCGCTGAAAAGGGTGCCTGGGGCCAACGTCCTGACTTTC
CASSPLKRVPGANVLTF
>TRBJ1-1|TRBV5-4|-|-
TGTGCCAGCAGCTCTTGGGGGAGGCACACTGAAGCTTTCTTT
CASSSWGRHTEAFF
>TRBJ1-5|TRBV12-3/TRBV12-4|-|-
TGTGCCAGCAGTTTCGGGGGCAATCAGCCCCAGCATTTT
CASSFGGNQPQHF
>TRBJ2-5|TRBV5-1|TRBD2|-
TGCGCCAGCAGCTCCGGGAGGGGGGTGACTAGCGGGAATGGAGAGACCCAGTACTTC
CASSSGRGVTSGNGETQYF
>TRBJ1-1|TRBV10-3|-|-
TGTGCCATCATCCCAGTCGGGTGGCGTACTGAAGCTTTCTTT
CAIIPVGWRTEAFF
>TRBJ2-1|TRBV10-1|TRBD2|-
TGCGCCAGCAGTGAGCGGCTAGCGGGATACGGGGAGCAGTTCTTC
CASSERLAGYGEQFF
>TRBJ2-3|TRBV7-7|-|-
TGTGCCAGCAGCTTAGGGGGGGTAGGCACAGATACGCAGTATTTT
CASSLGGVGTDTQYF
>TRBJ2-1|TRBV7-2|TRBD2|-
TGTGCCAGCAGCTTAGCGCGTCTAGCGGGTGTAAGTGAGCAGTTCTTC
CASSLARLAGVSEQFF
>TRBJ2-2|TRBV12-3/TRBV12-4|-|-
TGTGCCAGCAGTTTAGTGATGGCCGGGGAGCTGTTTTTT
CASSLVMAGELFF
>TRBJ1-4|TRBV7-2|-|-
TGTGCCAGCAGCTTCCAGGGCTCTAATGAAAAACTGTTTTTT
CASSFQGSNEKLFF
>TRBJ2-2|TRBV11-3|-|-
TGTGCCAGCAGCTTAGGGGGAAACACCGGGGAGCTGTTTTTT
CASSLGGNTGELFF
>TRBJ1-6|TRBV7-2|-|-
TGTGCCAGCAGCCCTCTTTATTCACCCCTCCACTTT
CASSPLYSPLHF
>TRBJ2-7|TRBV10-3|-|-
TGTGCCATCAGTGATACGGCCTACGAGCAGTACTTC
CAISDTAYEQYF
>TRBJ2-3|TRBV5-1|-|-
TGCGCCAGCAGCTTGCCCCCCACAGATACGCAGTATTTT
CASSLPPTDTQYF
>TRBJ2-4|TRBV5-4|TRBD1|-
TGTGCCAGCAAGGGGGCGGACATTCAGTACTTC
CASKGADIQYF
>TRBJ1-2|TRBV20-1|-|-
TGCAGTGCTAGAGTGGGGGTCGGCTACACCTTC
CSARVGVGYTF
>TRBJ2-7|TRBV5-1|TRBD1|-
TGCGCCAGCAGCCCACGTTCCGGGACAGGGACGTACGAGCAGTACTTC
CASSPRSGTGTYEQYF
>TRBJ2-5|TRBV3-1/TRBV3-2|TRBD2|once
TGTGCCAGCAGCCAAGATGGACTAGCGGTGATCCAAGAGACCCAGTACTTC
CASSQDGLAVIQETQYF
>TRBJ1-6|TRBV6-6|-|-
TGTGCCAGCAGTCGTTACATGGGAAGCTCCTATAATTCACCCCTCCACTTT
CASSRYMGSSYNSPLHF
>TRBJ2-3|TRBV28|TRBD1|-
TGTGCCAGCAGCGTCGGGACAGGGACTACAGATACGCAGTATTTT
CASSVGTGTTDTQYF
>TRBJ1-2|TRBV12-2|-|-
TGTGCAAGTCGCTTAGTCCGGGGTAGCTATGGCTACACCTTC
CASRLVRGSYGYTF
>TRBJ2-7|TRBV25-1|-|-
TGTGCCAGCACTCGGGCAGGGCTAACCTACGAGCAGTACTTC
CASTRAGLTYEQYF
>TRBJ1-2|TRBV27|-|-
TGTGCCAGCCTACCTTTGTCATTGGGTCAGGGAGACTATGGCTACACCTTC
CASLPLSLGQGDYGYTF
>TRBJ1-1|TRBV5-4|TRBD1|-
TGTGCCAGCAGCTCGAACAGGGGGCGGCACACTGAAGCTTTCTTT
CASSSNRGRHTEAFF
>TRBJ2-7|TRBV5-6|-|-
TGTGCCAGCAGCCGAGGGGCTTACGAGCAGTACTTC
CASSRGAYEQYF
>TRBJ2-2|TRBV4-2|-|-
TGTGCCAGCAGCCAAGGTAACACCGGGGAGCTGTTTTTT
CASSQGNTGELFF
>TRBJ2-7|TRBV1|-|-
TGCACCCGGGACAGGGTTTCCTACGAGCAGTACTTC
CTRDRVSYEQYF
>TRBJ2-2|TRBV6-5|TRBD2|-
TGTGCCAGTTCCGGGACTAGAACCGGGGAGCTGTTTTTT
CASSGTRTGELFF
>TRBJ2-5|TRBV7-2|TRBD2|-
TGTGCCAGCAGCCCACGCATGGGACTAGCGGGAGAAGAGACCCAGTACTTC
CASSPRMGLAGEETQYF
>TRBJ1-1|TRBV7-8|-|-
TGTGCCAGCAGCTGGGGGGGAACTGAAGCTTTCTTT
CASSWGGTEAFF